The sequence of this T cell receptor beta chain was determined in a study of Ad26.COV2.S vaccination and SARS-CoV-2 variants (dated by TCRdb to about 2021). For the study in its entirety: Donors in the vaccine arm were drawn from COV1001, a phase I-IIa trial of Ad26.COV2.S in healthy adults that was multicentre, randomized, double-blind and placebo-controlled. Dosing of Ad26.COV2.S was intramuscular, at either 5x10^10 or 1x10^11 viral particles, delivered as one shot or as two shots spaced 56 days apart. TCRbeta repertoire sequencing served as the tool for gauging how specific and how broad the SARS-CoV-2-reactive T cell receptors were following Ad26.COV2.S vaccination. A total of around 32 samples were included in the TCR-sequenced set, comprising around 19 Ad26.COV2.S vaccine recipients, 5 placebo recipients and 8 SARS-CoV-2 convalescent individuals. Participants in the trial were split at random into five groups of five each, receiving low-dose or high-dose Ad26.COV2.S once or twice, or else placebo on both occasions. Throughout the experiments and outcome assessment, investigators stayed blinded to trial group allocation.

The immunoSEQ Assay was the method used to sequence TCRbeta CDR3 regions. After extraction, genomic DNA underwent amplification by bias-controlled multiplex PCR, followed by high-throughput sequencing. Concerning the study's data processing: Collapsing and filtering of sequences were performed to quantify the absolute abundance of each unique TCRbeta CDR3 region. Usable DNA was measured by amplifying reference genes present in all nucleated cells, and TCRbeta template counts were normalized to that usable DNA to estimate T cell fraction. Repertoire TCRs were annotated as SARS-CoV-2-specific when V gene, CDR3 amino acid sequence and J gene were exactly matched to a known reactive TCR set. The reference SARS-CoV-2 TCR set was obtained from MIRA and was filtered for enrichment in COVID-19-positive ImmuneCODE repertoires, whereby public or cross-reactive TCRs were removed. Drawing on the MIRA antigens, annotated TCRs were analysed further at the level of specific ORF or position within ORF. Depth was the summed frequency of annotated unique rearrangements, while breadth was defined as annotated unique rearrangements over total unique productive rearrangements. Two-sided Wilcoxon rank-sum tests were applied when comparing TCR breadth between groups. Held by TCRdb, this immuneACCESS table contains in-frame sequences only and omits some clones. Under half of the omission traces to an unresolved V gene where checked; the cause of the rest is unknown. V and J calls and clone size are those listed in that table; D and trimming were worked out from the DNA. This sample comprises over 400,000 clones, approximately 92% of them detected only once. Of the sample, over 1.5% is held by the ten largest clones.

Here is what the overall study found, with its caveats: Ad26.COV2.S recipients had higher spike-specific TCR breadth than placebo recipients (P = 0.0014). After vaccination, spike-specific CD8+ and CD4+ T cell responses were reported to show substantial breadth. The authors noted that total T cell responses may have been underestimated by the TCR breadth and depth analyses. Comparable non-spike TCR breadth was observed between vaccine and placebo recipients, consistent with only spike being contained in the vaccine. The study lacked the statistical power to compare responses across vaccine doses or regimens.

Details on this clone: Its antigen target is currently unknown. Qualities for individual bases were not recorded, and no much larger clone is one base off.

The treatment or condition label on this specimen signifies: roughly 19 received Ad26.COV2.S at low or high dose, single or two shots; a few received placebo; per-sample allocation not given. For vaccine and placebo recipients, repertoires were sequenced using samples collected on day 63 after the first injection. In Cohort 1b, 25 or so adults aged 18-55 years were enrolled at a single site in Boston, USA, between 29 July and 7 August 2020. Ad26.COV2.S was a replication-incompetent adenovirus type 26 vector that expressed a prefusion-stabilized SARS-CoV-2 spike protein derived from the original Wuhan strain. CDR1 and CDR2 (GTSNPN, SVGIG) derive from the germline V gene (reference sequence). Counted from cysteine to phenylalanine, this CDR3 has 12 amino acids. The only DNA kept is the CDR3, 36 bases in frame from the first base. V loses 7 bases of germline sequence and J loses 3 bases, and the interval between the two ends is 13 bases.

The material was peripheral blood, obtained in a trial of Ad26.COV2.S vaccine versus placebo. The receptor comes from a person aged 18 to 59 who received the Ad26.COV2.S COVID-19 vaccine or a placebo. The chain is assembled from TRBV30 and TRBJ2-7; matching of 6 bases hints at TRBD1 as the D gene. Here is the DNA: TGTGCCTTCGGGGCAGGGGACTACGAGCAGTACTTC. Its protein is CAFGAGDYEQYF. Supplemented by the reference TRBV30 and TRBJ2-7 proteins around the CDR3, the complete variable domain is SQTIHQWPATLVQPVGSPLSLECTVEGTSNPNLYWYRQAAGRGLQLLFYSVGIGQISSEVPQNLSASRPQDRQFILSSKKLLLSDSGFYLCAFGAGDYEQYFGPGTRLTVT.